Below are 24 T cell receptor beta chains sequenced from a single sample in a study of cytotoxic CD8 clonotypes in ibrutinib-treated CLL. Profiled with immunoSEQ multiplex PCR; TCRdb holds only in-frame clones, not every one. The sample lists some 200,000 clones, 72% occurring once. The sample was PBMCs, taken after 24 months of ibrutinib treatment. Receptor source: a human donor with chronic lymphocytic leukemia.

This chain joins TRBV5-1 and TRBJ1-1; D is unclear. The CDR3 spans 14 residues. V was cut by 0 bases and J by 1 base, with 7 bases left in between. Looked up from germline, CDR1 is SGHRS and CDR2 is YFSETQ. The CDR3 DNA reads TGCGCCAGCAGCTTGGGTATAGGGAACACTGAAGCTTTCTTT. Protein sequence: CASSLGIGNTEAFF. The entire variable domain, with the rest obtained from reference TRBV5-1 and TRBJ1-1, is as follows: KAGVTQTPRYLIKTRGQQVTLSCSPISGHRSVSWYQQTPGQGLQFLFEYFSETQRNKGNFPGRFSGRQFSNSRSEMNVSTLELGDSALYLCASSLGIGNTEAFFGQGTRLTVV.

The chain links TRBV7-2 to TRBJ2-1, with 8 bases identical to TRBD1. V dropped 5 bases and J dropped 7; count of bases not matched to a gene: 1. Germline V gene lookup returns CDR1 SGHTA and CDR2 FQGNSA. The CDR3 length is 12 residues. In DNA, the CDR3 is TGTGCCAGCAGCCGACAGGGGAATGAGCAGTTCTTC. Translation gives CASSRQGNEQFF. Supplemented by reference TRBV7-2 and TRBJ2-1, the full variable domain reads GAGVSQSPSNKVTEKGKDVELRCDPISGHTALYWYRQSLGQGLEFLIYFQGNSAPDKSGLPSDRFSAERTGGSVSTLTIQRTQQEDSAVYLCASSRQGNEQFFGPGTRLTVL.

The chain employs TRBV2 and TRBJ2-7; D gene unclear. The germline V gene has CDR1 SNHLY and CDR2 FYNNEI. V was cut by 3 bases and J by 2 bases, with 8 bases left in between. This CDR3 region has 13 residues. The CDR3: CASSEGLAYEQYF. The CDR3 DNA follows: TGTGCCAGCAGTGAGGGTCTAGCCTACGAGCAGTACTTC.

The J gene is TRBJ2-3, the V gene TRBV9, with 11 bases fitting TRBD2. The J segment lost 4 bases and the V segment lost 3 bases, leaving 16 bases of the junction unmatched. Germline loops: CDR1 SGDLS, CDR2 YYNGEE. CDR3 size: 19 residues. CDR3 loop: CASSGGASGRLTLPDTQYF. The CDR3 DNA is TGTGCCAGCAGCGGAGGGGCTAGCGGGAGGTTAACGCTGCCAGATACGCAGTATTTT.

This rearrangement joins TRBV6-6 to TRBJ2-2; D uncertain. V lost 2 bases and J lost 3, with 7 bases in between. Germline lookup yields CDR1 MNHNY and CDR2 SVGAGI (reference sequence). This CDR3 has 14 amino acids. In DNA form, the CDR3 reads TGTGCCAGCAGTTACAGGGAAGACACCGGGGAGCTGTTTTTT. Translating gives CASSYREDTGELFF.

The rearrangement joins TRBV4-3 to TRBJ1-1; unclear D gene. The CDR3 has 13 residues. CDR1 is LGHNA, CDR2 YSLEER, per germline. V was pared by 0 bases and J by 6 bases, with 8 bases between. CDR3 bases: TGCGCCAGCAGCCAAGAGGGGTTCCCTGAAGCTTTCTTT. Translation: CASSQEGFPEAFF.

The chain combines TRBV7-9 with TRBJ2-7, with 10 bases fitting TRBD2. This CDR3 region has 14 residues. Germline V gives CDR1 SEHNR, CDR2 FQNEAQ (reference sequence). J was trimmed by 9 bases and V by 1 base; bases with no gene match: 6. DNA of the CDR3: TGTGCCAGCAGCTTAGTGCTAGCGGGAGCCCGGCAGTACTTC. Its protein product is CASSLVLAGARQYF.

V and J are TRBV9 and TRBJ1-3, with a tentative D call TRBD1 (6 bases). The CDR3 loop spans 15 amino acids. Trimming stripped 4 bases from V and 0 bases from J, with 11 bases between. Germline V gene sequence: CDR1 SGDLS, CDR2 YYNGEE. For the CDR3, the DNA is TGTGCCAGCAGCATACAGGGAAACTCTGGAAACACCATATATTTT. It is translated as CASSIQGNSGNTIYF.

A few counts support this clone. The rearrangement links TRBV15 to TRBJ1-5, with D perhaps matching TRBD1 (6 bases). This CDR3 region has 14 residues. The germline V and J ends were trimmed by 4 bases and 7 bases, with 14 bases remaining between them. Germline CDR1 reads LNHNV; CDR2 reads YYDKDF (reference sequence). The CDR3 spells CATSKGEEGQPQHF. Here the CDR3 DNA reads TGTGCCACCAGCAAGGGGGAGGAAGGCCAGCCCCAGCATTTT.

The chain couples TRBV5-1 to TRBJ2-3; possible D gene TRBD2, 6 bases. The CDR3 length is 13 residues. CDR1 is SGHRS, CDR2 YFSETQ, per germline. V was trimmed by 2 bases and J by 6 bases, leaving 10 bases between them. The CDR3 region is CASSFLGGDTQYF. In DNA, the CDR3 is TGCGCCAGCAGCTTTCTGGGGGGTGATACGCAGTATTTT.

DNA for the CDR3: TGTGCCACCAGCAGAGTACTTTCGAACGAGCAGTACTTC. This gives the protein CATSRVLSNEQYF. The chain has TRBV15 and TRBJ2-7; unclear D gene. Germline-derived CDR1 and CDR2 are LNHNV and YYDKDF (reference sequence). This CDR3 region has 13 residues. V was cut by 1 base and J by 5 bases, with 9 bases left in between. Complete variable domain (other parts from reference TRBV15 and TRBJ2-7): DAMVIQNPRYQVTQFGKPVTLSCSQTLNHNVMYWYQQKSSQAPKLLFHYYDKDFNNEADTPDNFQSRRPNTSFCFLDIRSPGLGDTAMYLCATSRVLSNEQYFGPGTRLTVT.

CDR3 sequence (DNA): TGCGCCAGCAGCTTGGGTCCGGGGGCCAATAAAAAACTGTTTTTT. Translation: CASSLGPGANKKLFF. The genes are TRBV5-1 and TRBJ1-4; TRBD1 is a possible D gene (6 bases). This CDR3 is built from 15 residues. Germline CDR1 SGHRS, CDR2 YFSETQ. V lost 0 bases, J lost 9 bases, and 15 bases lay in between.

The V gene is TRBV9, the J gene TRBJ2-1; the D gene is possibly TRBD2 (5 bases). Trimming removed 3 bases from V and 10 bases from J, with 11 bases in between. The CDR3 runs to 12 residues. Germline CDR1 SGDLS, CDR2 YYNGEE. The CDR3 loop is CASSGLLGEQFF. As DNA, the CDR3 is TGTGCCAGCAGCGGTTTACTAGGAGAGCAGTTCTTC.

The DNA of the CDR3 is TGTGCCAGCAGTGTTCAGGGGTACGATGGCTACACCTTC. It yields the protein CASSVQGYDGYTF. The gene calls are TRBV2 and TRBJ1-2; perhaps TRBD1 as D (6 bases). The CDR3 totals 13 residues. Germline V gives CDR1 SNHLY, CDR2 FYNNEI. Deletions cut 4 bases from V and 6 bases from J, with 12 bases between.

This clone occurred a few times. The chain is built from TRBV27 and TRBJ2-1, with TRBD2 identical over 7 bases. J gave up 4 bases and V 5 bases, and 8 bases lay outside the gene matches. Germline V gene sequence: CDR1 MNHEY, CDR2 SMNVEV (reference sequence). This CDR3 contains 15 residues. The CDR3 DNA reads TGTGCCAGCAGTCGGGACTACAAAGGGTACAATGAGCAGTTCTTC. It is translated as CASSRDYKGYNEQFF.

The CDR3 sequence is CASSSLPGHVYEQYF. CDR3 coding DNA: TGTGCCAGCAGTTCCCTCCCGGGACATGTCTACGAGCAGTACTTC. This chain connects TRBV2 to TRBJ2-7, with a weak D call TRBD1 (6 bases). This CDR3 spans 15 amino acids. Trimming removed 5 bases at V and 3 bases at J, with 17 bases between. CDR1 and CDR2 (germline): SNHLY, FYNNEI.

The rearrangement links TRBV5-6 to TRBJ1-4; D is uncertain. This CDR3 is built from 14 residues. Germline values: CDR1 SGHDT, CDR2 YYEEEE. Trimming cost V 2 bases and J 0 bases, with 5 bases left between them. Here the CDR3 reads CASSLQTTNEKLFF. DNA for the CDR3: TGTGCCAGCAGCTTACAGACAACTAATGAAAAACTGTTTTTT.

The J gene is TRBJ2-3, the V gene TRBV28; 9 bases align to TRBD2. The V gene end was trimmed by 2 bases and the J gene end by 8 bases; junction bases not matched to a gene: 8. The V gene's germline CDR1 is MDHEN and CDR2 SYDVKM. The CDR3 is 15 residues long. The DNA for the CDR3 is TGTGCCAGCAGTTTAGTGGGACTAGCAAGAGTTACGCAGTATTTT. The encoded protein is CASSLVGLARVTQYF.

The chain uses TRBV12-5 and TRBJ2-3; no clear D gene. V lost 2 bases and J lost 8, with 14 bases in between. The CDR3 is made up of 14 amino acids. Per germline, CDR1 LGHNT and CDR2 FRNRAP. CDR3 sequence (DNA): TGTGCTAGTGGTTTGACCGGACCGATAGGTACGCAGTATTTT. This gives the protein CASGLTGPIGTQYF.

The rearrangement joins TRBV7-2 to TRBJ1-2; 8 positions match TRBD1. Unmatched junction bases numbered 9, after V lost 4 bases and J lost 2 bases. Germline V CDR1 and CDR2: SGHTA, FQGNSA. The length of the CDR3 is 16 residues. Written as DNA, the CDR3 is TGTGCCAGCAGCTCGCAACCGGGACAGGTGAACTATGGCTACACCTTC. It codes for CASSSQPGQVNYGYTF.

CDR3 coding DNA: TGTGCCAGCAGCTTAACAACGACGCCTTGGACAGGGGGCAGATACGAGCAGTACTTC. It encodes CASSLTTTPWTGGRYEQYF. The V call is TRBV7-2, the J call TRBJ2-7, with 11 bases identical to TRBD1. There are 19 residues in the CDR3. Trimming at V came to 2 bases and at J to 4 bases, leaving 16 bases not matched to a gene. Germline CDR1 and CDR2: SGHTA and FQGNSA.

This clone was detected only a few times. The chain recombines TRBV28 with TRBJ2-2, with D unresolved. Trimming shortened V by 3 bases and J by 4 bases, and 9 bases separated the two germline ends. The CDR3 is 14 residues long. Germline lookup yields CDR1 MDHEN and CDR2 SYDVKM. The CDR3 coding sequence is TGTGCCAGCAGTTTCGAGTGGTTCACCGGGGAGCTGTTTTTT. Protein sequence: CASSFEWFTGELFF. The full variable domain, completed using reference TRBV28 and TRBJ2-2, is DVKVTQSSRYLVKRTGEKVFLECVQDMDHENMFWYRQDPGLGLRLIYFSYDVKMKEKGDIPEGYSVSREKKERFSLILESASTNQTSMYLCASSFEWFTGELFFGEGSRLTVL.

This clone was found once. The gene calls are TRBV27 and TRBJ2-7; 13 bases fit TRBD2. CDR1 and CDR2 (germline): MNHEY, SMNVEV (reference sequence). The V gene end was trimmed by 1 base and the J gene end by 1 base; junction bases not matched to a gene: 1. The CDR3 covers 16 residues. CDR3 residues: CASSLLGLAGSYEQYF. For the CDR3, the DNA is TGTGCCAGCAGTTTATTGGGACTAGCGGGATCCTACGAGCAGTACTTC.

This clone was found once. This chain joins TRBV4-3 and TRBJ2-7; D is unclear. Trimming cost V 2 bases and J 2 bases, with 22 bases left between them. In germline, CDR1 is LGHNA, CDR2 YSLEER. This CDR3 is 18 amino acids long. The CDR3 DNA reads TGCGCCAGCAGCCAAAACCCAGACACCAGACTCGCGCCCTACGAGCAGTACTTC. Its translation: CASSQNPDTRLAPYEQYF.